This T cell receptor beta chain comes out of a study of cytomegalovirus exposure and HLA in healthy donors. Looking at the study overall: Among roughly 180 million T cells, an earlier analysis found 120 million or so unique TCR beta sequences.

This CDR3 spans 15 amino acids. V was clipped by 2 bases and J by 3 bases; unmatched bases: 3. Germline V gene sequence: CDR1 ENHRY, CDR2 SYGVKD. Broader study findings: It was reported in a later analysis that an Asian-associated ancestry cluster showed fewer N-insertions than the roughly 670-donor mean. Cytomegalovirus-associated TCR beta chains were listed, numbering some 180. Sequences of the TCR beta chain were said to predict the HLA-A and HLA-B alleles of most subjects accurately.

With respect to this clone: Its matching antigen is unknown.

PCR employed 60 Vbeta and 13 Jbeta primers. Assay: immunoSEQ multiplex PCR; the TCRdb copy retains only in-frame clones and omits some. The table has about 100,000 clones, about four fifths seen once. The sequenced sample was PBMCs. This rearrangement joins TRBV10-3 to TRBJ2-3; TRBD1 matches at 9 bases. The TCR was taken from a woman aged 70 to 79 in good health and CMV-seropositive. The CDR3 DNA is TGTGCCATCAGTGAGAGGGACAGGGAAACAGATACGCAGTATTTT. It codes for CAISERDRETDTQYF.